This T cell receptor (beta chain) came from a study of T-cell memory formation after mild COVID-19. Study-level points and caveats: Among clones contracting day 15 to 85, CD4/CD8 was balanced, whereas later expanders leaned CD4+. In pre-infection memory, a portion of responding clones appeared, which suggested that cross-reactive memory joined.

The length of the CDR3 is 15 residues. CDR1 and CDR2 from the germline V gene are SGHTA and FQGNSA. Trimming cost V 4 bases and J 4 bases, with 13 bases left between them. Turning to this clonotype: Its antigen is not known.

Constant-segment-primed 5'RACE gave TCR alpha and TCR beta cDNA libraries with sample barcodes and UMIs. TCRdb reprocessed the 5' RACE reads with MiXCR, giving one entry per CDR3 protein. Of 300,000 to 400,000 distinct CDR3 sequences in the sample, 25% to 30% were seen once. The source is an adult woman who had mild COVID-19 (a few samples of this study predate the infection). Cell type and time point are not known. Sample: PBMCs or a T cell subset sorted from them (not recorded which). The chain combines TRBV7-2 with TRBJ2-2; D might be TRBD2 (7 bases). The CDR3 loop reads CASSSRGGSTGELFF. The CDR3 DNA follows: TGTGCCAGCAGCTCAAGGGGGGGAAGCACCGGGGAGCTGTTTTTT.